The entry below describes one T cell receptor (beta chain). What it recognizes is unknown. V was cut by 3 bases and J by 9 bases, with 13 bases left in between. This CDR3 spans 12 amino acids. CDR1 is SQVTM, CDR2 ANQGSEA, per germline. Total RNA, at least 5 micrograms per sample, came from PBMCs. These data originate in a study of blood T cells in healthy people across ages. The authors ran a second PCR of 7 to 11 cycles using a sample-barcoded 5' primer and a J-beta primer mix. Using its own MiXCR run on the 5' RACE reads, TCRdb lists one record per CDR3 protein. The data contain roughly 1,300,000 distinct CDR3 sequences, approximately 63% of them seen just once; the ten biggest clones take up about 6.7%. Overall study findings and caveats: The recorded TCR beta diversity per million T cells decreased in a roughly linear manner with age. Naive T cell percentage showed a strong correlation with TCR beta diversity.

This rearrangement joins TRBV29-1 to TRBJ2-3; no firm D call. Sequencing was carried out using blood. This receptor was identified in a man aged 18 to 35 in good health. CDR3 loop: CSVEGSQITQYF. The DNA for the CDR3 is TGCAGCGTTGAGGGCAGTCAGATAACGCAGTATTTT.